The 5 T cell receptor beta chains presented below share a single source sample, sequenced in a study of T-cell reconstitution after alpha-beta-depleted transplantation in children. Unique molecular identifiers were incorporated when the TCRbeta library was constructed. TCRdb re-called the PCR reads with MiXCR, one entry per CDR3 protein. The table includes about 600,000 distinct CDR3 sequences, 10% detected once. Source: PBMCs from the stem cell graft donor, taken from the stem cell graft. The receptors shown here come from a human donor who donated a stem cell graft to a child with acute myeloid leukemia.

J is TRBJ2-1 and V is TRBV29-1; D possibly corresponds to TRBD2 (5 bases). CDR3 length: 13 amino acids. V was trimmed by 6 bases and J by 4 bases, leaving 13 bases between them. Germline V CDR1 and CDR2: SQVTM, ANQGSEA. The DNA for the CDR3 is TGCAGCGTGGGCGGACTGGGTTACAATGAGCAGTTCTTC. Translated: CSVGGLGYNEQFF.

This clonotype was detected a few times. The genes are TRBV11-2 and TRBJ1-1, with unresolved D. The CDR3 consists of 14 residues. CDR1 SGHAT and CDR2 FQNNGV come from the germline V gene. The V end was cut by 3 bases, the J end by 0 bases, with 8 bases between. In nucleotides, the CDR3 is TGTGCCAGCAGCTTCAGACCCTTGAACACTGAAGCTTTCTTT. Its translation is CASSFRPLNTEAFF.

V usage is TRBV7-2 and J usage is TRBJ2-2; D is ambiguous. Germline lookup yields CDR1 SGHTA and CDR2 FQGNSA. This CDR3 comprises 15 residues. Between the trimmed V and J ends, which lost 8 bases and 7 bases, there was a span of 20 bases. The CDR3 DNA reads TGTGCCAGCGGGATGTCGTTGGACCTCTACGGGGAGCTGTTTTTT. Its protein product is CASGMSLDLYGELFF.

V usage is TRBV29-1 and J usage is TRBJ2-3; the match to TRBD2 covers 9 bases. The CDR3 is 15 amino acids. V trimming: 4 bases; J trimming: 2 bases; junction bases outside the gene matches: 7. Germline V gene lookup returns CDR1 SQVTM and CDR2 ANQGSEA. The CDR3 loop is CSVAALAGSTDTQYF. The DNA of the CDR3 is TGCAGCGTTGCTGCCCTAGCGGGGTCCACAGATACGCAGTATTTT.

This clonotype was counted between two and nine times. This chain connects TRBV5-1 to TRBJ2-1; weak D call: TRBD1 (6 bases). V lost 2 bases and J 9 bases, leaving 18 bases between the germline ends. The germline gives CDR1 SGHRS, CDR2 YFSETQ. The CDR3 covers 15 residues. The CDR3 region has the DNA TGCGCCAGCAGCTTAAGAACAGGGAGTCAAGCTGAGCAGTTCTTC. It encodes CASSLRTGSQAEQFF.